This T cell receptor (beta chain) emerged from a study of blood T cell repertoires in COVID-19. Study-level background: Samples came from the United States, Italy and Spain, spanning acute and convalescent COVID-19. From T cells, B-cell-depleted T cells, or PBMCs came the material, which was cDNA or gDNA.

Seattle-derived patients entered the study during active infection and were followed longitudinally. This CDR3 contains 16 residues. Trimming at V came to 4 bases and at J to 0 bases, leaving 6 bases not matched to a gene. CDR1 and CDR2 from the germline V gene are LNHDA and SQIVND (reference sequence). Clones were read by immunoSEQ multiplex PCR, and TCRdb kept only the in-frame ones, dropping some. The sample consists of about 240,000 clones, around 87% of them appearing once. The receptor's source is a woman between 50 and 59 years old with COVID-19, enrolled during active disease. Input material: peripheral blood. The chain employs TRBV19 and TRBJ1-5; 7 bases are a match to TRBD1. CDR3 nucleotide sequence: TGTGCCAGTAGTACCAGGGACAGTCGTAGCAATCAGCCCCAGCATTTT. Its translation is CASSTRDSRSNQPQHF.